The entry that follows covers one TCR beta chain sequence. Its antigen is unknown. An immunoSEQ assay, version v3.0, was performed at survey level. Some clones are missing from TCRdb's copy, which holds only in-frame ones; the method was immunoSEQ multiplex PCR. The sample consists of about 30,000 clones, around nine tenths of them appearing once. J lost 3 bases, V lost 3 bases, and 1 base had no gene match. Germline V lookup: CDR1 SGHAT, CDR2 FQNNGV. The CDR3 length is 14 residues. These data come from a study of long-term antiretroviral therapy in people with HIV. Whole-study context: There is a gap of about a decade between the earliest samples and the later 2015 immediate-ART recommendation.

Cryopreserved PBMC, at 1-10 million per sample, were present before DNA extraction. Overall study results and limits: All time points showed a repertoire dominated by clones expanded before ART.

This TCR was recovered from a woman in her forties with HIV. This chain joins TRBV11-2 and TRBJ1-1; 10 bases line up with TRBD1. The specimen comprised unsorted PBMCs, sampled 5 to 5.5 years after starting antiretroviral therapy. CDR3 region: CASSFGQGDTEAFF. DNA for the CDR3: TGTGCCAGCAGCTTCGGACAGGGGGACACTGAAGCTTTCTTT.